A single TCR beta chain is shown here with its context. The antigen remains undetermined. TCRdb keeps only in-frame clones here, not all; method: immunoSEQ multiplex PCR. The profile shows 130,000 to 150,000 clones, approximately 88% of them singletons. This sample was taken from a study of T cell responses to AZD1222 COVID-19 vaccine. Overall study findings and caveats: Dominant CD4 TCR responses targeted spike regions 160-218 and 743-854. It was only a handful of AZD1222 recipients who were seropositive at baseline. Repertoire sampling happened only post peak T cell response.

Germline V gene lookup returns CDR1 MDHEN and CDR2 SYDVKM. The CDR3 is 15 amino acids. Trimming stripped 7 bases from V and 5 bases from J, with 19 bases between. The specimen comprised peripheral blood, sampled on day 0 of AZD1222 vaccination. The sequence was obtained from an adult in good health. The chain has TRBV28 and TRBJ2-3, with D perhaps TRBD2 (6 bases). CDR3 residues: CASTTSSAGGDTQYF. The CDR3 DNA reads TGTGCCAGCACCACTTCTAGCGCCGGGGGAGATACGCAGTATTTT.